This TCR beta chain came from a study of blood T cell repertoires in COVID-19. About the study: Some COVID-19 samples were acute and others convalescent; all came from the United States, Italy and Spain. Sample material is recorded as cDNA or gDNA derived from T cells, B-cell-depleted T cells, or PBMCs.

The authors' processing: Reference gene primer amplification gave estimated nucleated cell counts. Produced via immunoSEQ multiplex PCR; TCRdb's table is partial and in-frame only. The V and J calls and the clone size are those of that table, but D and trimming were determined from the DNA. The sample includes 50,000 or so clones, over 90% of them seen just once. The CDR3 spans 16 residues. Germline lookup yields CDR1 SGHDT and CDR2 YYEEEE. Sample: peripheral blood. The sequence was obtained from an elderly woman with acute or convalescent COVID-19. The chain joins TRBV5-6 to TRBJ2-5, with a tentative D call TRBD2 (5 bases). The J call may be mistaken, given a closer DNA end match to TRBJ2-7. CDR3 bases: TGTGCCAGCAGCTTTTGGATGAGGGCTGAGGGCTACGAGCAGTACTTC. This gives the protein CASSFWMRAEGYEQYF.